Here is one T cell receptor beta chain with its context. Its cognate antigen is unknown. This record belongs to a study of Ad26.COV2.S vaccination and SARS-CoV-2 variants. Study results and limitations: CD8+ and CD4+ T cells specific for spike reportedly responded with substantial breadth after vaccination. Quantification of TCR breadth and depth may have yielded underestimates of total T cell responses. It was found that vaccine and placebo recipients had similar non-spike TCR breadth. Participants in the vaccine arm had higher spike-specific TCR breadth; placebo recipients had lower.

Clones were sequenced by immunoSEQ multiplex PCR, and TCRdb holds only the in-frame ones, with some missing. The sample consists of about 350,000 clones, 92% of them appearing once. The receptor was isolated from a human donor who had recovered from COVID-19. The source material was peripheral blood, sampled after recovery from COVID-19.

DNA of the CDR3: TGTGCCAGCAGCGCAGGGGGGTACACTGAAGCTTTCTTT. Its protein is CASSAGGYTEAFF. This sequence joins TRBV9 and TRBJ1-1; 7 bases are a match to TRBD1. Germline lookup yields CDR1 SGDLS and CDR2 YYNGEE. The CDR3 totals 13 residues. Trimming at V came to 3 bases and at J to 3 bases, leaving 2 bases not matched to a gene.